These 8 T cell receptor beta chains originate from one sample sequenced in a study of regulatory T cells in long-lasting Graves disease. Building the TCR beta libraries relied on iRepertoire HTBI primers, and CDR3 regions underwent Arm-PCR. TCRdb itself ran the multiplex PCR reads through MiXCR, one entry per CDR3 protein. Of 350,000 to 500,000 distinct CDR3 sequences in the sample, around 23% are singletons; the top ten hold over 11%. Specified time point: persistent/refractory GD, antithyroid drugs over 5 years with positive TRAb. With RNA extracted from PBMCs as input, the TCR library was made. Specimen: peripheral blood mononuclear cells (PBMCs), collected when the disease was refractory, from a patient treated with antithyroid drugs. These receptors originate from a female donor with Graves disease.

In its sample, this clonotype was seen many times. The V and J genes are TRBV28 and TRBJ2-7; D is unclear. Germline loops: CDR1 MDHEN, CDR2 SYDVKM. V lost 7 bases and J 2 bases, leaving 6 bases between the germline ends. The CDR3 consists of 11 residues. CDR3 protein: CASIRTYEQYF. Written as DNA, the CDR3 is TGTGCCAGCATCCGGACCTACGAGCAGTACTTC.

CDR3 bases: TGTGCCAGCTCACCAGAGGGACTAAACTACGAGCAGTACTTC. It specifies CASSPEGLNYEQYF. J is TRBJ2-7 and V is TRBV18; 7 nucleotides match TRBD2. Per the germline V gene, CDR1 is KGHSH and CDR2 is LQKENI. V was pared by 2 bases and J by 3 bases, with 4 bases of the junction left unmatched. There are 14 residues in the CDR3. Filled out from reference TRBV18 and TRBJ2-7, the complete variable domain reads NAGVMQNPRHLVRRRGQEARLRCSPMKGHSHVYWYRQLPEEGLKFMVYLQKENIIDESGMPKERFSAEFPKEGPSILRIQQVVRGDSAAYFCASSPEGLNYEQYFGPGTRLTVT.

This rearrangement joins TRBV5-1 to TRBJ2-7; no clear D. CDR3 length: 13 residues. The V end lost 3 bases, the J end lost 7 bases, and 14 bases lay between the germline ends. The germline gives CDR1 SGHRS, CDR2 YFSETQ. The CDR3 is CASSWTRRSEQYF. The DNA for the CDR3 is TGCGCCAGCAGCTGGACCAGAAGGTCAGAGCAGTACTTC.

This clonotype was found many times. The chain combines TRBV28 with TRBJ2-7; tentatively, D is TRBD1 (6 bases). CDR1 is MDHEN and CDR2 is SYDVKM in the germline V gene. The CDR3 has 15 residues. Trimming left V 4 bases short and J 5 bases short, with 18 bases between. CDR3 nucleotide sequence: TGTGCCAGCAGTTCAATCGACAGGCTTTCCGACGAGCAGTACTTC. Translated, it gives CASSSIDRLSDEQYF.

This clonotype was picked up a small number of times. This sequence joins TRBV4-1 and TRBJ2-5; D gene ambiguous. CDR1 is MGHRA, CDR2 YSYEKL, per germline. V lost 1 base to trimming and J lost 3 bases, with 6 bases between them. The CDR3 totals 13 residues. The CDR3 reads CASSQVLEETQYF. The CDR3 DNA sequence: TGCGCCAGCAGCCAAGTGCTAGAAGAGACCCAGTACTTC.

This clonotype was observed a few times. J is TRBJ1-1 and V is TRBV27; 9 nucleotides line up with TRBD1. Germline CDR1 is MNHEY and CDR2 is SMNVEV (reference sequence). The CDR3 is 14 amino acids. Germline trimming cut 5 bases from V and 7 bases from J; bases unmatched to any gene: 8. CDR3: CASSLTGGAGEAFF. In DNA, the CDR3 is TGTGCCAGCAGTCTTACAGGGGGCGCCGGTGAAGCTTTCTTT.

This clonotype occurred many times. The chain uses TRBV6-1 and TRBJ1-5; D gene unclear. CDR1 and CDR2 from the germline V gene are MNHNS and SASEGT. Trimming stripped 0 bases from V and 0 bases from J, with 9 bases between. This CDR3 is built from 16 residues. The DNA of the CDR3 is TGTGCCAGCAGTGAAGCGACCGGTCCTAGCAATCAGCCCCAGCATTTT. Amino acid sequence: CASSEATGPSNQPQHF.

This clonotype was counted only a few times. This chain joins TRBV20-1 and TRBJ1-5; 9 bases are a match to TRBD1. The CDR3 sequence is 13 residues long. V shed 5 bases, J shed 6 bases, and the junction held 5 bases outside the gene matches. The germline CDR1 and CDR2 sequences are DFQATT and SNEGSKA (reference sequence). The CDR3 spells CSAWDRERQPQHF. CDR3 DNA sequence: TGCAGTGCTTGGGACAGGGAACGTCAGCCCCAGCATTTT.